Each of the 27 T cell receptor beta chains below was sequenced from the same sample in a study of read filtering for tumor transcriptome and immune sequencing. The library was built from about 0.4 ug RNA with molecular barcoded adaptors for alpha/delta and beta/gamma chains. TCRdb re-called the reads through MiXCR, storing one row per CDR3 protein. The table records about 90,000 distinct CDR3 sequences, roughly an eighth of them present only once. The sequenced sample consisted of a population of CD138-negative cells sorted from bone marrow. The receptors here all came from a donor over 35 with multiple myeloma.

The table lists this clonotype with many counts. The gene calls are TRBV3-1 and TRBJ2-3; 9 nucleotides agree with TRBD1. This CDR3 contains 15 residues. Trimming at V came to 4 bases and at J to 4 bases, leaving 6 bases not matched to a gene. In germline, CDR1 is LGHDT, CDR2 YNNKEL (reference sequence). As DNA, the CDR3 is TGTGCCAGCAGCCGCAACAGGGGGCGCGCAGATACGCAGTATTTT. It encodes CASSRNRGRADTQYF.

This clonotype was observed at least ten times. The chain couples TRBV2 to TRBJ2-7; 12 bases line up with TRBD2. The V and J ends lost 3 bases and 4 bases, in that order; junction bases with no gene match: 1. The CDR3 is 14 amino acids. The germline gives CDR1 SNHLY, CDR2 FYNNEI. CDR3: CASSEGLAGYEQYF. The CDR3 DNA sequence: TGTGCCAGCAGTGAGGGACTAGCGGGTTACGAGCAGTACTTC.

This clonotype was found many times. CDR3 amino acids: CASQPGTRINEQFF. CDR3 nucleotide sequence: TGTGCCAGCCAACCGGGGACTAGGATAAATGAGCAGTTCTTC. V gene TRBV19 combines with J gene TRBJ2-1, with 8 positions matching TRBD2. CDR3 size: 14 residues. Trimming cost V 9 bases and J 7 bases; bases outside gene matches: 11. The germline V gene encodes CDR1 LNHDA and CDR2 SQIVND (reference sequence).

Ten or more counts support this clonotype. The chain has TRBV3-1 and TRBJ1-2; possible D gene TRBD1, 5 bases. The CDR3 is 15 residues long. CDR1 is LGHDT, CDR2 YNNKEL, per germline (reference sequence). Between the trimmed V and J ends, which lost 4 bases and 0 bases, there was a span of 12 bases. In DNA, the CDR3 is TGTGCCAGCAGCCGGGGCCGGGGAGCTAACTATGGCTACACCTTC. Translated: CASSRGRGANYGYTF.

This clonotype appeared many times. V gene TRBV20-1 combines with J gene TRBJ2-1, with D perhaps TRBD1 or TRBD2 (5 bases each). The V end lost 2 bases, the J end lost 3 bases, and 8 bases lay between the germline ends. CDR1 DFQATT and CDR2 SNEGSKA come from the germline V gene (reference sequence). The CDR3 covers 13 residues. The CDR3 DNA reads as TGCAGTGCTAGAAGGGACGTCTACAATGAGCAGTTCTTC. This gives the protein CSARRDVYNEQFF.

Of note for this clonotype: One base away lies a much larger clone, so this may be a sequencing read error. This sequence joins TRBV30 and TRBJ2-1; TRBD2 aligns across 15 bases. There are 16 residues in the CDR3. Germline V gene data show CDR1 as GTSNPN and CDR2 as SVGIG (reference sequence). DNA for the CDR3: TGTGCCTGGAGGGGGACTAGCGGGAGGACCTACAATGGGCAGTTCTTC. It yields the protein CAWRGTSGRTYNGQFF.

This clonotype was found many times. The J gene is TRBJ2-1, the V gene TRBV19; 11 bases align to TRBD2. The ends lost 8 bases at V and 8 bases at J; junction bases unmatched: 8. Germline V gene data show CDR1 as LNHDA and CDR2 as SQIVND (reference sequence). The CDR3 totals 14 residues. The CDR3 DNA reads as TGTGCCAGTTGGGGAACTAGCGGGAGCTATGAGCAGTTCTTC. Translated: CASWGTSGSYEQFF.

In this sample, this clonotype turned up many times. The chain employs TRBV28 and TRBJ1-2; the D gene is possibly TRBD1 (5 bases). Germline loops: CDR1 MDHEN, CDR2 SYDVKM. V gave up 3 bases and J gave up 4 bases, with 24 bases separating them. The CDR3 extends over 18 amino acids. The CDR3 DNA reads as TGTGCCAGCAGTTTTTTTTTTAGTCGTAGGGGATCGGGCTATGGCTACACCTTC. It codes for CASSFFFSRRGSGYGYTF.

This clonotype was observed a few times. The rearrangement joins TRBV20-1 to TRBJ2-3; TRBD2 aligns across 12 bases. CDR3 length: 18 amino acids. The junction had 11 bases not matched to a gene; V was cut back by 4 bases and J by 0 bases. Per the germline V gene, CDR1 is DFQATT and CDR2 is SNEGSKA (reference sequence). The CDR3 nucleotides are TGCAGTGCTATATCTAGCGGGAGGGCGGAGACGAGCACAGATACGCAGTATTTT. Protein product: CSAISSGRAETSTDTQYF.

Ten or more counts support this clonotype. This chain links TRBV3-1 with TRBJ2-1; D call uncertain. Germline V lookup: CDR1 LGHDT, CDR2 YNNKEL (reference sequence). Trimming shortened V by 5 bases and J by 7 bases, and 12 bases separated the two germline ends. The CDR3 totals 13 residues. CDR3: CASSGSLANEQFF. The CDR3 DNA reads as TGTGCCAGCAGCGGAAGCCTGGCTAATGAGCAGTTCTTC.

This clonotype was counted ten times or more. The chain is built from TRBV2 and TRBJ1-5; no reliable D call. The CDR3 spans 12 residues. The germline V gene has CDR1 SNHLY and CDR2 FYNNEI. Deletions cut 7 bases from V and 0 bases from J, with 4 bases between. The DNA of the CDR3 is TGTGCCAGCATGCGTAGCAATCAGCCCCAGCATTTT. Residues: CASMRSNQPQHF. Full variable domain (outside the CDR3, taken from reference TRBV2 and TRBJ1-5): EPEVTQTPSHQVTQMGQEVILRCVPISNHLYFYWYRQILGQKVEFLVSFYNNEISEKSEIFDDQFSVERPDGSNFTLKIRSTKLEDSAMYFCASMRSNQPQHFGDGTRLSIL.

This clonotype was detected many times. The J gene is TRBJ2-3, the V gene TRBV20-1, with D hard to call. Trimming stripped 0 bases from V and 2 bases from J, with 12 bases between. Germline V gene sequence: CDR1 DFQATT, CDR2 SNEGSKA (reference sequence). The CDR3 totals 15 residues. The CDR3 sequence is CSARDDHGYTDTQYF. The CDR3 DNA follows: TGCAGTGCTAGAGATGACCATGGGTACACAGATACGCAGTATTTT.

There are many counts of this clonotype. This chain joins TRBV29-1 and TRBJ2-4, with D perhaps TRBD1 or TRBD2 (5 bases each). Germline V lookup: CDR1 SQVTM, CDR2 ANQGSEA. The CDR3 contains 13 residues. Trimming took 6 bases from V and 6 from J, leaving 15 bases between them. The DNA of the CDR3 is TGCAGCGTGCCCGGGGCCGAGAGAAACATTCAGTACTTC. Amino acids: CSVPGAERNIQYF.

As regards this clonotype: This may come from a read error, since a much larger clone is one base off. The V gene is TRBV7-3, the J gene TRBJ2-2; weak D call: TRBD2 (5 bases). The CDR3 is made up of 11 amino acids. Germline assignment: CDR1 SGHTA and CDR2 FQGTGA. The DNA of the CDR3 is TGTGCCAGCCGTGGGTCCGGGGAGCTGTCTTTT. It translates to CASRGSGELSF.

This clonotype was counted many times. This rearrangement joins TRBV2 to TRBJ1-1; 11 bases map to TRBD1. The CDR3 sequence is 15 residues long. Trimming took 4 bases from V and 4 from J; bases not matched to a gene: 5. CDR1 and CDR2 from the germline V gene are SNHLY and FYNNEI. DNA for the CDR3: TGTGCCAGCAGTGGCCAAGGACAGGGGGCCACTGAAGCTTTCTTT. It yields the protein CASSGQGQGATEAFF.

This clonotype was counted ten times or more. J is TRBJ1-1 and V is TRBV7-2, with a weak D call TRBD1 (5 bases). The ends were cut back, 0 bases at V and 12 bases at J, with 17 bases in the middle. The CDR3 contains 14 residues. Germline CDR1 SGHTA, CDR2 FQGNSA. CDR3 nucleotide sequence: TGTGCCAGCAGCTTAGCGCGGGGCATCTACCAAACTTTCTTT. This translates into CASSLARGIYQTFF.

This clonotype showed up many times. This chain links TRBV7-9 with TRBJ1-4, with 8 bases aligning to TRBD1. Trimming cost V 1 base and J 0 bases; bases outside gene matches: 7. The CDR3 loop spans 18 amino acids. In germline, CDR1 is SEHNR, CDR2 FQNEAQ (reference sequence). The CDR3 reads CASSLGQGRGATNEKLFF. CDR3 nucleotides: TGTGCCAGCAGCTTAGGACAGGGGAGAGGTGCAACTAATGAAAAACTGTTTTTT. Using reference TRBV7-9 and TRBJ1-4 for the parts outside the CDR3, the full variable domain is DTGVSQNPRHKITKRGQNVTFRCDPISEHNRLYWYRQTLGQGPEFLTYFQNEAQLEKSRLLSDRFSAERPKGSFSTLEIQRTEQGDSAMYLCASSLGQGRGATNEKLFFGSGTQLSVL.

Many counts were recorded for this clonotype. CDR3 in DNA: TGTGCCAGCAGCTTAGCCAGCGGGAGTGCGAGTGGGGCCAACGTCCTGACTTTC. It encodes CASSLASGSASGANVLTF. The chain carries TRBV7-2 and TRBJ2-6; TRBD2 matches at 8 bases. CDR1 is SGHTA and CDR2 is FQGNSA in the germline V gene. J was trimmed by 3 bases and V by 0 bases; bases with no gene match: 7. CDR3 length: 18 amino acids.

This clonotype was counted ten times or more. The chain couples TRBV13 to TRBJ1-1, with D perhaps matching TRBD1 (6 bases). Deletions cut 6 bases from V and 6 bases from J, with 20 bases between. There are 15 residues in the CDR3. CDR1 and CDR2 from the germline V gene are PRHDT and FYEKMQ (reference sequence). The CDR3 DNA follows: TGTGCCAGCAGTCCCACGACAGGCGGTTCTGCTGAAGCTTTCTTT. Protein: CASSPTTGGSAEAFF.

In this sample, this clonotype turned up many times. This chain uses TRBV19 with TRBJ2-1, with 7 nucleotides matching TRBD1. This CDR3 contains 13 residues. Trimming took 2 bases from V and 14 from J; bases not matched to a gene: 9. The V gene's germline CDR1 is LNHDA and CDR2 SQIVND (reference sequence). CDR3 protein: CASSITRQGDKFF. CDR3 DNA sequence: TGTGCCAGTAGTATAACTAGACAGGGTGATAAGTTCTTC.

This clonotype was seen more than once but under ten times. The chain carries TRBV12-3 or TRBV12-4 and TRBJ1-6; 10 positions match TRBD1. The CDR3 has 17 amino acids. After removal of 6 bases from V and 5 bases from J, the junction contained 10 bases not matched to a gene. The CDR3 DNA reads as TGTGCCAGCAGCCTCACGGTGACAGGGGGCCATAATTCACCCCTCCACTTT. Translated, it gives CASSLTVTGGHNSPLHF.

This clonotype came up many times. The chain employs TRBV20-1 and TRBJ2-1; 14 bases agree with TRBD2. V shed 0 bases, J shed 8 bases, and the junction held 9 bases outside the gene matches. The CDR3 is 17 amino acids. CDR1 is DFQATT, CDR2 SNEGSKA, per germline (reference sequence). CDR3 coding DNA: TGCAGTGCTAGAGACGAGGGACTAGCGGGAGAATTCGATGAGCAGTTCTTC. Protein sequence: CSARDEGLAGEFDEQFF.

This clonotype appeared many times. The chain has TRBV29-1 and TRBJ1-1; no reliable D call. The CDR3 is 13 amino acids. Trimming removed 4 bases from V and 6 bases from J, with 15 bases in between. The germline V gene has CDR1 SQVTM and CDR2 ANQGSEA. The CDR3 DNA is TGCAGCGTTGTAGGAGTGTCGAATTCTGAAGCTTTCTTT. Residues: CSVVGVSNSEAFF.

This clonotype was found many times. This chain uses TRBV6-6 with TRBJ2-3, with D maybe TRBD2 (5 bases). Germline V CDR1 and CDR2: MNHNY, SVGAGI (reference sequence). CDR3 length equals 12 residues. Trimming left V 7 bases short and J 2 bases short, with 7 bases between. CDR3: CASTRDTDTQYF. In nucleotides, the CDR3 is TGTGCCAGCACCCGGGACACAGATACGCAGTATTTT.

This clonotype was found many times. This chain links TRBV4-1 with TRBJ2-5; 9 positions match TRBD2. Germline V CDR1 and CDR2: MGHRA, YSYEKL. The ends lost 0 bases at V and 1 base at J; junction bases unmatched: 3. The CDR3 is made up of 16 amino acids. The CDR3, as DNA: TGCGCCAGCAGCCAAGATGCAGCGGGAGGCCAAGAGACCCAGTACTTC. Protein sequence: CASSQDAAGGQETQYF.

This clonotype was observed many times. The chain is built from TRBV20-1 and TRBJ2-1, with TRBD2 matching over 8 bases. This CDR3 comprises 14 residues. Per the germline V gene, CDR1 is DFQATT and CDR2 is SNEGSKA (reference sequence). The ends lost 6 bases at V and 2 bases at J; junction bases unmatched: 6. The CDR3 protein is CSAMGREAYNEQFF. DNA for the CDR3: TGCAGTGCCATGGGGCGGGAGGCCTACAATGAGCAGTTCTTC.

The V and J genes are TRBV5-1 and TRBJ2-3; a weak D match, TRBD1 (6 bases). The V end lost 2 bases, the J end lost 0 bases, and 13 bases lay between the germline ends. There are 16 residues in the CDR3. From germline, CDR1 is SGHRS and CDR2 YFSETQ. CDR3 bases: TGCGCCAGCAGCTTACCGACAGGCGCTAGCACAGATACGCAGTATTTT. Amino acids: CASSLPTGASTDTQYF.